The entry below describes one T cell receptor (beta chain). The target antigen is unknown. The entry originates in a study of cytomegalovirus exposure and HLA in healthy donors. Study findings and constraints: Later on, a genetic analysis was performed. It linked a missense variant in DCLRE1C with V- and J-gene trimming of TCR beta. Rare TCR sequences predominated, though certain public TCRs were found in many donors.

PCR primers comprised 60 Vbeta and 13 Jbeta primers. Only in-frame clones appear in the TCRdb table, and some are missing; sequencing was by immunoSEQ multiplex PCR. The sample has 77,000 or so clones, about 79% seen once. Germline V CDR1 and CDR2: MDHEN, SYDVKM. CDR3 length: 14 amino acids. V was cut by 7 bases and J by 5 bases, with 17 bases left in between. The sequencing input was PBMCs. The genes are TRBV28 and TRBJ1-1, with D possibly matching TRBD1 (6 bases). The TCR sequence derives from a woman between 40 and 50 years old in good health and CMV-seronegative. The CDR3 DNA reads TGTGCCAGCATCATGTCAGGGGTTGTAACTGAAGCTTTCTTT. As protein: CASIMSGVVTEAFF.